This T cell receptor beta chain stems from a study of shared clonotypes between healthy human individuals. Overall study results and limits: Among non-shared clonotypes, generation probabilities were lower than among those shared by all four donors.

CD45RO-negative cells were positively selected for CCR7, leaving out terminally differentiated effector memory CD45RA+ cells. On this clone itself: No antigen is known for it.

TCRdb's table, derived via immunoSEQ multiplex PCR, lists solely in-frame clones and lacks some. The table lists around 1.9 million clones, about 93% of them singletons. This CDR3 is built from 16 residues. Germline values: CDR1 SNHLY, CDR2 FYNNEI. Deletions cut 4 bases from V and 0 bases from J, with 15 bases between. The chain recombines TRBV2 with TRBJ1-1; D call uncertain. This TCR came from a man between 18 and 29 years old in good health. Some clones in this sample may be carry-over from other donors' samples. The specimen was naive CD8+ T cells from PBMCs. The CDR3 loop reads CASSGPSYSMNTEAFF. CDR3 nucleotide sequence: TGTGCCAGCAGTGGTCCCAGCTACTCCATGAACACTGAAGCTTTCTTT.